The 3 T cell receptor beta chains in this list originate from one sample, sequenced in a study of control samples from healthy donors and cancer patients. Assay: immunoSEQ multiplex PCR; the TCRdb copy retains only in-frame clones and omits some. Here the sample spans 110,000 to 150,000 clones, 92% being singletons. Sequencing was carried out using blood. Receptors were obtained from a man aged 30 to 45 in good health.

With regard to this clone: The sample contains more than one DNA sequence encoding this CDR3. The chain has TRBV2 and TRBJ2-5; possibly TRBD1 or TRBD2 for D (6 bases each). The CDR3 totals 15 residues. V dropped 6 bases and J dropped 5 bases, with 19 bases sitting between them. Germline V gene sequence: CDR1 SNHLY, CDR2 FYNNEI. The CDR3 sequence: CASRGGLLGRETQYF. Written as DNA, the CDR3 is TGTGCCAGCAGAGGGGGACTTCTTGGGCGGGAGACCCAGTACTTC.

V gene TRBV29-1 combines with J gene TRBJ1-1; TRBD1 might be the D (5 bases). V was cut by 3 bases and J by 0 bases, with 8 bases left in between. The germline V gene has CDR1 SQVTM and CDR2 ANQGSEA. The CDR3 loop spans 13 amino acids. The CDR3 DNA sequence: TGCAGCGTTGAGAGGGGTCTGAACACTGAAGCTTTCTTT. Encoded protein: CSVERGLNTEAFF.

V and J are TRBV24-1 and TRBJ2-1; maybe TRBD2 (5 bases). Germline CDR1 is KGHDR and CDR2 is SFDVKD. The CDR3 loop spans 14 amino acids. Trimming removed 5 bases from V and 6 bases from J, with 13 bases in between. The CDR3 sequence: CATSVHGDANEQFF. The CDR3 region has the DNA TGTGCCACCAGTGTACACGGGGATGCCAATGAGCAGTTCTTC.